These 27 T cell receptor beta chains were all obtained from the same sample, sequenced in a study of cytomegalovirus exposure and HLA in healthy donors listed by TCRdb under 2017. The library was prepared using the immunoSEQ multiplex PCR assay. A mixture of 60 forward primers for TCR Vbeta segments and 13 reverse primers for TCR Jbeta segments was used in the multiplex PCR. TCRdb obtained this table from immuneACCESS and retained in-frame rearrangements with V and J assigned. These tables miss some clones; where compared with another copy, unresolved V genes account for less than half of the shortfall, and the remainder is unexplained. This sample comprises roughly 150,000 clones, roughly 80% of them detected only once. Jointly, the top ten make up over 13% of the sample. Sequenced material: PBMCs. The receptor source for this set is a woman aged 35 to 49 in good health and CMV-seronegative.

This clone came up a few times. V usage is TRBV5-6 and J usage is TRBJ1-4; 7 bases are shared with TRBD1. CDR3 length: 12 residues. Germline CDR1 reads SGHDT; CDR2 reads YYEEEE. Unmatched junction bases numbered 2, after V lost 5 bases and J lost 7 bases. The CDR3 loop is CASRQGSEKLFF. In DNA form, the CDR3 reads TGTGCCAGCAGACAGGGGAGTGAAAAACTGTTTTTT.

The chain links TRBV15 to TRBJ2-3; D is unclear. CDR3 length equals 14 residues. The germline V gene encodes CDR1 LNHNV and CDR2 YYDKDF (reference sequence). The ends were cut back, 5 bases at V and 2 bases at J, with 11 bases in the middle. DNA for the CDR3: TGTGCCACCAGCCCTGGTGAGGTCACAGATACGCAGTATTTT. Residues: CATSPGEVTDTQYF.

The CDR3 loop reads CASSSTGTSRTDTQYF. The CDR3 DNA sequence: TGTGCCAGCAGTTCCACCGGGACTAGCAGGACAGATACGCAGTATTTT. The gene calls are TRBV6-5 and TRBJ2-3; 9 nucleotides line up with TRBD2. CDR1 MNHEY and CDR2 SVGAGI come from the germline V gene. The CDR3 sequence is 16 residues long. The V gene end was trimmed by 4 bases and the J gene end by 3 bases; junction bases not matched to a gene: 8.

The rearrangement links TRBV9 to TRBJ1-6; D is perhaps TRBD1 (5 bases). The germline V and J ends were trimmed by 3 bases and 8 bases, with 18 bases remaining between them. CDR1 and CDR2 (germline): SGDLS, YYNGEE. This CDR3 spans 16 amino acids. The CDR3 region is CASSAGGGTEYSPLHF. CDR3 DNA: TGTGCCAGCAGCGCCGGGGGAGGAACTGAGTATTCACCCCTCCACTTT. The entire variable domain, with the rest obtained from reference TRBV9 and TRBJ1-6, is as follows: DSGVTQTPKHLITATGQRVTLRCSPRSGDLSVYWYQQSLDQGLQFLIQYYNGEERAKGNILERFSAQQFPDLHSELNLSSLELGDSALYFCASSAGGGTEYSPLHFGNGTRLTVT.

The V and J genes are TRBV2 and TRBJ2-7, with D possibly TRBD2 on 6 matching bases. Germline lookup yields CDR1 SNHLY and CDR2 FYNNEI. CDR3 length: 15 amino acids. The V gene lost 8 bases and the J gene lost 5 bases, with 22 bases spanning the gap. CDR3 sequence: CASAWGESTGHEQYF. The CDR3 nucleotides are TGTGCCAGCGCCTGGGGGGAATCAACTGGCCACGAGCAGTACTTC.

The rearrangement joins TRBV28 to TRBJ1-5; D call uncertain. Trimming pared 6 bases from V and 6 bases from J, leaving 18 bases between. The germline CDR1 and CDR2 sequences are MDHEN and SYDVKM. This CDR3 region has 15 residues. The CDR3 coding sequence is TGTGCCAGCAGCCAAGATGGAGGGAAGGGTCAGCCCCAGCATTTT. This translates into CASSQDGGKGQPQHF.

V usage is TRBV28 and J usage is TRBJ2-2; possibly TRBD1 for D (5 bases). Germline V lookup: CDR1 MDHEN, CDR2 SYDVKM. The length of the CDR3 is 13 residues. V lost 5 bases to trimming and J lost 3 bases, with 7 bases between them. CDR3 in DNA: TGTGCCAGCAGTGTCAGGGACACCGGGGAGCTGTTTTTT. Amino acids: CASSVRDTGELFF.

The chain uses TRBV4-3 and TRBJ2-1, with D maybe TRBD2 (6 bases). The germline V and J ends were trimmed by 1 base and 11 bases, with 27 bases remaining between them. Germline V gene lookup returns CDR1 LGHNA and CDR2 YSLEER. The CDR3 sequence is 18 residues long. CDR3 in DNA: TGCGCCAGCAGCCAAGTTGAGGTGGCTAGCGCTCCCCTCCAGAAGCAGTTCTTC. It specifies CASSQVEVASAPLQKQFF.

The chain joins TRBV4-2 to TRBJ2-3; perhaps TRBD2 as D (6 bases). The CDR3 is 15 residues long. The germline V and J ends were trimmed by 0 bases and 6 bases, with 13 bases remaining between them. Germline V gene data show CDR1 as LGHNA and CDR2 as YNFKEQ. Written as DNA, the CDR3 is TGTGCCAGCAGCCAAGATGTCGGGGGTGTGGATACGCAGTATTTT. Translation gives CASSQDVGGVDTQYF.

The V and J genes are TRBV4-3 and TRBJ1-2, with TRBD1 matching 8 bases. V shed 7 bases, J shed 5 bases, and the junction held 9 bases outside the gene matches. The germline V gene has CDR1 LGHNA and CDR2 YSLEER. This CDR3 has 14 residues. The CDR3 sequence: CASNYGQGSYGYTF. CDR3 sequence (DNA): TGCGCCAGCAATTATGGACAGGGAAGTTATGGCTACACCTTC.

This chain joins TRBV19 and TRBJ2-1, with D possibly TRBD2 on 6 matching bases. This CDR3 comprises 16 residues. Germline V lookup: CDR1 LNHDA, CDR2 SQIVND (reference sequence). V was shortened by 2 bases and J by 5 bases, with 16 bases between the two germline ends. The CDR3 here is CASSISRTGGNNEQFF. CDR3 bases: TGTGCCAGTAGTATATCCCGGACCGGGGGAAACAATGAGCAGTTCTTC.

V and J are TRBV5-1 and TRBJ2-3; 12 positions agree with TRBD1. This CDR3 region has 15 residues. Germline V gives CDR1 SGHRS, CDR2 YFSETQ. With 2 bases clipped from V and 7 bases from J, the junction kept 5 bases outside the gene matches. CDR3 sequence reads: CASSLGTGGGNTQYF. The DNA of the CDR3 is TGCGCCAGCAGCTTAGGGACAGGGGGCGGGAATACGCAGTATTTT. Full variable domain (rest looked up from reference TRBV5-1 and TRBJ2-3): KAGVTQTPRYLIKTRGQQVTLSCSPISGHRSVSWYQQTPGQGLQFLFEYFSETQRNKGNFPGRFSGRQFSNSRSEMNVSTLELGDSALYLCASSLGTGGGNTQYFGPGTRLTVL.

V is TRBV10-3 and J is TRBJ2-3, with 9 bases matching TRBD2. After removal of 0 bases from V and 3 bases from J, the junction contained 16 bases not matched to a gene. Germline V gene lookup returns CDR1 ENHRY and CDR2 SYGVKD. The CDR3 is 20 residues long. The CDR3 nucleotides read TGTGCCATCAGTGAGTCGACTACTAGCGGGCTTCCGCGCGGGACAGATACGCAGTATTTT. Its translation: CAISESTTSGLPRGTDTQYF.

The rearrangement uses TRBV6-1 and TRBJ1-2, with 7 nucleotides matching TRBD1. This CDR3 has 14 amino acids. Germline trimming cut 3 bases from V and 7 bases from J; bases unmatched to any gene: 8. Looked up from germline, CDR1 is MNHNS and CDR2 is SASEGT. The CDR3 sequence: CASSDANRGGGYTF. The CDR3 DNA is TGTGCCAGCAGTGACGCGAACAGGGGAGGTGGCTACACCTTC.

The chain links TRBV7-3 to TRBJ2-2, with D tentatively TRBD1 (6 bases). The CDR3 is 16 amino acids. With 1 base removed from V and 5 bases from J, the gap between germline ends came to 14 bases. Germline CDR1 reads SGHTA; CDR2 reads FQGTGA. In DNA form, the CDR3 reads TGTGCCAGCAGCTTAATTGGGCAGGGGTTGACCGGGGAGCTGTTTTTT. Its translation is CASSLIGQGLTGELFF.

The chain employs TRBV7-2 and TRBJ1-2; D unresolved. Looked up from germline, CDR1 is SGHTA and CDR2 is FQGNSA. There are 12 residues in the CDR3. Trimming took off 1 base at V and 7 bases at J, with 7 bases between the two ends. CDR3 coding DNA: TGTGCCAGCAGCTTAGGCGGGCGTGGCTACACCTTC. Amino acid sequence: CASSLGGRGYTF.

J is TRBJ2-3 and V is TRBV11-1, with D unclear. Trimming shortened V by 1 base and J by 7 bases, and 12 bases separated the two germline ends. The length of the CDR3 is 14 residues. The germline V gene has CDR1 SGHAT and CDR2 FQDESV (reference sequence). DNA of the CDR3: TGTGCCAGCAGCTTAGGAGGCGGTAAGCATACGCAGTATTTT. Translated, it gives CASSLGGGKHTQYF. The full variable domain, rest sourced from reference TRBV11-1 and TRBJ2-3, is EAEVAQSPRYKITEKSQAVAFWCDPISGHATLYWYRQILGQGPELLVQFQDESVVDDSQLPKDRFSAERLKGVDSTLKIQPAELGDSAMYLCASSLGGGKHTQYFGPGTRLTVL.

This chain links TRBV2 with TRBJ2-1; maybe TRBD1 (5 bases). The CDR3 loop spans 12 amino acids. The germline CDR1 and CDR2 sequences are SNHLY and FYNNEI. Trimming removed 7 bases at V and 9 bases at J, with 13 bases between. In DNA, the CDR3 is TGTGCCAGCAATCAAGAACAGGTTGAGCAGTTCTTC. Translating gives CASNQEQVEQFF.

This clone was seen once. In DNA form, the CDR3 reads TGTGCCACCGGGACAGGGGTCTACAATGAGCAGTTCTTC. Encoded protein: CATGTGVYNEQFF. The rearrangement joins TRBV6-5 to TRBJ2-1; 10 bases fit TRBD1. The CDR3 sequence is 13 residues long. The germline CDR1 and CDR2 sequences are MNHEY and SVGAGI. V gave up 10 bases and J gave up 3 bases; unmatched junction bases: 3.

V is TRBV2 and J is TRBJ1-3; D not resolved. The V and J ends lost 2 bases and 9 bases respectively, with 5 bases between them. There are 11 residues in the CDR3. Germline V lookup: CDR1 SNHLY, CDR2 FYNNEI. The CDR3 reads CASSEKSTIYF. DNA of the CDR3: TGTGCCAGCAGTGAAAAGAGCACCATATATTTT. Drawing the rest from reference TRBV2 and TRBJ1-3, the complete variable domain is EPEVTQTPSHQVTQMGQEVILRCVPISNHLYFYWYRQILGQKVEFLVSFYNNEISEKSEIFDDQFSVERPDGSNFTLKIRSTKLEDSAMYFCASSEKSTIYFGEGSWLTVV.

CDR3 DNA sequence: TGTGCCAGCAGCTTAAGGGGCCAGACAAAAGAGACCCAGTACTTC. Translated: CASSLRGQTKETQYF. The chain joins TRBV7-3 to TRBJ2-5; D may be TRBD1 (5 bases). There are 15 residues in the CDR3. V lost 1 base to trimming and J lost 3 bases, with 12 bases between them. Germline V lookup: CDR1 SGHTA, CDR2 FQGTGA.

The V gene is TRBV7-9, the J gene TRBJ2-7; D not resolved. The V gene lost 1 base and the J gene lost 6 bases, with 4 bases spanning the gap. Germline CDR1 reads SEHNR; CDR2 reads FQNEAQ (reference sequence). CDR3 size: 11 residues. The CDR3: CASSLVLEQYF. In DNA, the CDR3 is TGTGCCAGCAGCTTAGTTCTCGAGCAGTACTTC.

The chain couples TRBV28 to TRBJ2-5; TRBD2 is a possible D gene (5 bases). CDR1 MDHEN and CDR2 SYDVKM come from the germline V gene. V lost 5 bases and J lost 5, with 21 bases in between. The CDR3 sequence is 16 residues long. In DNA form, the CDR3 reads TGTGCCAGCAGTCCTGGACTCCTGGAGAGTGGGGAGACCCAGTACTTC. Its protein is CASSPGLLESGETQYF. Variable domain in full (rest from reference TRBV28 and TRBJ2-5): DVKVTQSSRYLVKRTGEKVFLECVQDMDHENMFWYRQDPGLGLRLIYFSYDVKMKEKGDIPEGYSVSREKKERFSLILESASTNQTSMYLCASSPGLLESGETQYFGPGTRLLVL.

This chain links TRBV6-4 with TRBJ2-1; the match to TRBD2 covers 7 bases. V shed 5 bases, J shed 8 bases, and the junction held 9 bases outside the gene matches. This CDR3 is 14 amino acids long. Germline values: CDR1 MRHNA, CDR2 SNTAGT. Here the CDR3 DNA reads TGTGCCAGCAGTCAGGCGGGAGAGGGGCATGAGCAGTTCTTC. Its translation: CASSQAGEGHEQFF.

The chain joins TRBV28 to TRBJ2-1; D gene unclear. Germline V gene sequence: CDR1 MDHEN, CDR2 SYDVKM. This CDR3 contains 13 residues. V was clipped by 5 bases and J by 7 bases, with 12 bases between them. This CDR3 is CASSPRFVNEQFF. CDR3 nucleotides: TGTGCCAGCAGTCCCCGGTTTGTAAATGAGCAGTTCTTC.

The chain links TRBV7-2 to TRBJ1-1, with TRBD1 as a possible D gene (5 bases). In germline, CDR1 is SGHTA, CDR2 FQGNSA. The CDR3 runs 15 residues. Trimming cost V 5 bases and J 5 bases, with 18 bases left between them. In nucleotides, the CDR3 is TGTGCCAGCAGCCCCCCCGGGGGAGCATGGACTGAAGCTTTCTTT. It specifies CASSPPGGAWTEAFF.

The CDR3 is CASSPYRGQGSYNEQFF. The CDR3 bases are TGTGCCAGCTCACCATACAGGGGGCAAGGCTCCTACAATGAGCAGTTCTTC. V and J are TRBV18 and TRBJ2-1, with 9 bases lining up with TRBD1. Germline V gene lookup returns CDR1 KGHSH and CDR2 LQKENI. The CDR3 spans 17 residues. The ends lost 2 bases at V and 0 bases at J; junction bases unmatched: 5.